The 26 T cell receptor beta chains listed next were all sequenced from one sample in a study of T cell responses to AZD1222 COVID-19 vaccine. Some clones are missing from TCRdb's copy, which holds only in-frame ones; the method was immunoSEQ multiplex PCR. Among around 100,000 clones listed, about 89% were seen once. This specimen consisted of peripheral blood, obtained on day 0 of MenACWY control vaccination. The receptors come from an adult in good health.

The V gene is TRBV5-1, the J gene TRBJ1-4, with D perhaps matching TRBD1 (6 bases). V gave up 6 bases and J gave up 7 bases, with 19 bases separating them. Germline lookup yields CDR1 SGHRS and CDR2 YFSETQ. The CDR3 is made up of 15 amino acids. The CDR3 coding sequence is TGCGCCAGCAACGAAATGGACCCCAGGGGTGAAAAACTGTTTTTT. The encoded protein is CASNEMDPRGEKLFF. Drawing the rest from reference TRBV5-1 and TRBJ1-4, the complete variable domain is KAGVTQTPRYLIKTRGQQVTLSCSPISGHRSVSWYQQTPGQGLQFLFEYFSETQRNKGNFPGRFSGRQFSNSRSEMNVSTLELGDSALYLCASNEMDPRGEKLFFGSGTQLSVL.

CDR3 DNA: TGTGCCAGCAGTTTCCGGGAGGGAAATTCACCCCTCCACTTT. As protein: CASSFREGNSPLHF. The J gene is TRBJ1-6, the V gene TRBV28; D ambiguous. V was pared by 3 bases and J by 7 bases, with 10 bases between. Germline assignment: CDR1 MDHEN and CDR2 SYDVKM. The CDR3 totals 14 residues. Together with reference TRBV28 and TRBJ1-6, the CDR3 gives the full variable domain: DVKVTQSSRYLVKRTGEKVFLECVQDMDHENMFWYRQDPGLGLRLIYFSYDVKMKEKGDIPEGYSVSREKKERFSLILESASTNQTSMYLCASSFREGNSPLHFGNGTRLTVT.

V and J are TRBV30 and TRBJ1-3; D gene unclear. Germline assignment: CDR1 GTSNPN and CDR2 SVGIG (reference sequence). This CDR3 spans 12 amino acids. V was cut by 8 bases and J by 1 base, with 9 bases left in between. The CDR3 loop reads CAMRPSGNTIYF. Here the CDR3 DNA reads TGTGCCATGAGACCGTCTGGAAACACCATATATTTT.

This chain links TRBV9 with TRBJ2-7; 7 bases match TRBD2. Germline CDR1 is SGDLS and CDR2 is YYNGEE. The CDR3 runs to 15 residues. Trimming cost V 0 bases and J 2 bases; bases outside gene matches: 5. The CDR3 DNA sequence: TGTGCCAGCAGCGTAGATCCAGGGACTACCTACGAGCAGTACTTC. Its translation is CASSVDPGTTYEQYF.

CDR3 coding DNA: TGTGCCAGCAGCCGTCCTGGGCAGGGCGGAAGCACCGGGGAGCTGTTTTTT. Translation: CASSRPGQGGSTGELFF. The chain carries TRBV5-4 and TRBJ2-2; tentative D call: TRBD1 (5 bases). This CDR3 has 17 residues. Germline assignment: CDR1 SGHNT and CDR2 YYREEE (reference sequence). Trimming took off 4 bases at V and 4 bases at J, with 20 bases between the two ends. Full variable domain (rest looked up from reference TRBV5-4 and TRBJ2-2): ETGVTQSPTHLIKTRGQQVTLRCSSQSGHNTVSWYQQALGQGPQFIFQYYREEENGRGNFPPRFSGLQFPNYSSELNVNALELDDSALYLCASSRPGQGGSTGELFFGEGSRLTVL.

The chain employs TRBV4-2 and TRBJ2-7; TRBD2 matches 9 bases. This CDR3 region has 16 residues. Germline V CDR1 and CDR2: LGHNA, YNFKEQ. The ends lost 0 bases at V and 2 bases at J; junction bases unmatched: 5. CDR3 in amino acids: CASSQEASGAPYEQYF. The CDR3 DNA sequence: TGTGCCAGCAGCCAAGAGGCTAGCGGGGCCCCCTACGAGCAGTACTTC.

The rearrangement uses TRBV28 and TRBJ2-3; possible D gene TRBD1, 5 bases. Per the germline V gene, CDR1 is MDHEN and CDR2 is SYDVKM. This CDR3 is 14 amino acids long. Trimming cost V 6 bases and J 2 bases, with 12 bases left between them. CDR3 sequence: CASSPRGITDTQYF. CDR3 nucleotides: TGTGCCAGCAGCCCAAGGGGAATCACAGATACGCAGTATTTT. The whole variable domain, filled in from reference TRBV28 and TRBJ2-3, reads DVKVTQSSRYLVKRTGEKVFLECVQDMDHENMFWYRQDPGLGLRLIYFSYDVKMKEKGDIPEGYSVSREKKERFSLILESASTNQTSMYLCASSPRGITDTQYFGPGTRLTVL.

This chain joins TRBV5-1 and TRBJ2-1; D is undetermined. The CDR3 sequence is 15 residues long. V was trimmed by 0 bases and J by 5 bases, leaving 12 bases between them. Per the germline V gene, CDR1 is SGHRS and CDR2 is YFSETQ. CDR3 amino acids: CASSLGTPSNNEQFF. The CDR3 DNA is TGCGCCAGCAGCTTGGGGACCCCGAGTAACAATGAGCAGTTCTTC.

This clone was seen more than once but under ten times. V is TRBV5-4 and J is TRBJ1-1; D is unclear. Between the trimmed V and J ends, which lost 2 bases and 1 base, there was a span of 9 bases. This CDR3 has 14 residues. From germline, CDR1 is SGHNT and CDR2 YYREEE (reference sequence). The CDR3 loop is CASSFTSGNTEAFF. CDR3 in DNA: TGTGCCAGCAGCTTTACCTCGGGGAACACTGAAGCTTTCTTT.

The J gene is TRBJ1-2, the V gene TRBV5-8; D is unresolved. In germline, CDR1 is SGHTS, CDR2 YDEGEE. CDR3 length: 13 residues. V was trimmed by 1 base and J by 6 bases, leaving 10 bases between them. CDR3 in amino acids: CASSLYMSDGYTF. The CDR3 nucleotides are TGTGCCAGCAGCTTGTATATGTCGGATGGCTACACCTTC. Together with reference TRBV5-8 and TRBJ1-2, the CDR3 gives the full variable domain: EAGVTQSPTHLIKTRGQQATLRCSPISGHTSVYWYQQALGLGLQFLLWYDEGEERNRGNFPPRFSGRQFPNYSSELNVNALELEDSALYLCASSLYMSDGYTFGSGTRLTVV.

CDR3 sequence: CAWSVTGGSPGAFF. The CDR3 nucleotides read TGTGCCTGGAGCGTTACAGGGGGCTCCCCTGGAGCTTTCTTT. This sequence joins TRBV30 and TRBJ1-1, with TRBD1 matching over 9 bases. Losses at the gene ends were 3 bases for V and 10 bases for J; bases not matched to a gene: 12. From germline, CDR1 is GTSNPN and CDR2 SVGIG (reference sequence). This CDR3 has 14 residues.

This clone was observed a single time. This sequence joins TRBV5-1 and TRBJ2-5, with TRBD1 matching 9 bases. Germline-derived CDR1 and CDR2 are SGHRS and YFSETQ. Germline trimming cut 4 bases from V and 4 bases from J; bases unmatched to any gene: 5. There are 14 residues in the CDR3. The CDR3 nucleotides are TGCGCCAGCAGCCCATGGACAGGGGCAGAGACCCAGTACTTC. This translates into CASSPWTGAETQYF.

V is TRBV6-2 or TRBV6-3 and J is TRBJ1-2; D not certain. V shed 0 bases and J shed 10 bases, with 21 bases lying between them. Looked up from germline, CDR1 is MNHEY and CDR2 is SVGEGT. CDR3 length: 16 amino acids. CDR3 sequence (DNA): TGTGCCAGCAGTTACTCGTTCGTCATGCGTGGACTACTCTACACCTTC. Residues: CASSYSFVMRGLLYTF.

The chain employs TRBV7-6 and TRBJ1-5; TRBD1 matches 7 bases. Germline CDR1 is SGHVS and CDR2 is FNYEAQ. The ends lost 1 base at V and 1 base at J; junction bases unmatched: 10. The CDR3 runs to 18 residues. The CDR3 DNA reads TGTGCCAGCAGCTTAGTCCCGGCGACAGGGCTCAGCAATCAGCCCCAGCATTTT. Its translation is CASSLVPATGLSNQPQHF.

The V and J genes are TRBV13 and TRBJ2-5, with D possibly called TRBD1 or TRBD2 (5 bases each). This CDR3 spans 14 amino acids. Germline V lookup: CDR1 PRHDT, CDR2 FYEKMQ (reference sequence). Between the trimmed V and J ends, which lost 0 bases and 3 bases, there was a span of 8 bases. In nucleotides, the CDR3 is TGTGCCAGCAGCTTAGGGGGGCGGGAAGAGACCCAGTACTTC. It translates to CASSLGGREETQYF. The whole variable domain, remainder taken from reference TRBV13 and TRBJ2-5, is AAGVIQSPRHLIKEKRETATLKCYPIPRHDTVYWYQQGPGQDPQFLISFYEKMQSDKGSIPDRFSAQQFSDYHSELNMSSLELGDSALYFCASSLGGREETQYFGPGTRLLVL.

The chain has TRBV28 and TRBJ2-4; 7 bases match TRBD2. Germline V gives CDR1 MDHEN, CDR2 SYDVKM. V shed 6 bases and J 0 bases; nucleotides not matched to a gene: 20. The CDR3 has 20 amino acids. The CDR3: CASSQHTRRIAGLAKNIQYF. The CDR3 coding sequence is TGTGCCAGCAGCCAACATACCCGAAGGATAGCGGGTCTAGCCAAAAACATTCAGTACTTC.

The chain links TRBV15 to TRBJ2-2, with TRBD2 identical over 9 bases. This CDR3 comprises 16 residues. Germline CDR1 is LNHNV and CDR2 is YYDKDF (reference sequence). The trim removed 3 bases at V and 8 bases at J, leaving 10 bases unmatched. CDR3 residues: CATSRGSGGPRGELFF. CDR3 DNA: TGTGCCACCAGCAGGGGTAGCGGGGGTCCCAGGGGGGAGCTGTTTTTT. Full variable domain (outside the CDR3, taken from reference TRBV15 and TRBJ2-2): DAMVIQNPRYQVTQFGKPVTLSCSQTLNHNVMYWYQQKSSQAPKLLFHYYDKDFNNEADTPDNFQSRRPNTSFCFLDIRSPGLGDTAMYLCATSRGSGGPRGELFFGEGSRLTVL.

The rearrangement uses TRBV7-2 and TRBJ1-2; D gene ambiguous. The CDR3 is 14 residues long. CDR1 and CDR2 (germline): SGHTA, FQGNSA. V was cut by 3 bases and J by 5 bases, with 13 bases left in between. CDR3 region: CASSLRSTQYGYTF. The CDR3, as DNA: TGTGCCAGCAGCTTGCGCTCGACTCAATATGGCTACACCTTC.

This chain joins TRBV2 and TRBJ2-6; D unresolved. The length of the CDR3 is 15 residues. Trimming took 1 base from V and 0 from J, leaving 4 bases between them. CDR1 and CDR2 from the germline V gene are SNHLY and FYNNEI. Here the CDR3 DNA reads TGTGCCAGCAGTGAAGGAGGCTCTGGGGCCAACGTCCTGACTTTC. Protein: CASSEGGSGANVLTF.

CDR3 sequence (DNA): TGTGCCAGCAGCTTAGGGTTCCGGGACAAAGATCAGCCCCAGCATTTT. Translating gives CASSLGFRDKDQPQHF. V is TRBV7-9 and J is TRBJ1-5, with D possibly matching TRBD1 (6 bases). V was cut by 1 base and J by 5 bases, with 15 bases left in between. Germline CDR1 and CDR2: SEHNR and FQNEAQ (reference sequence). The CDR3 covers 16 residues.

The chain carries TRBV28 and TRBJ1-5; D not certain. V lost 4 bases and J 4 bases, leaving 14 bases between the germline ends. The CDR3 sequence is 15 residues long. Germline V lookup: CDR1 MDHEN, CDR2 SYDVKM. The CDR3 is CASSYLLGENQPQHF. CDR3 DNA: TGTGCCAGCAGTTATCTCCTCGGGGAAAATCAGCCCCAGCATTTT. The full variable domain, with the rest looked up from reference TRBV28 and TRBJ1-5, is DVKVTQSSRYLVKRTGEKVFLECVQDMDHENMFWYRQDPGLGLRLIYFSYDVKMKEKGDIPEGYSVSREKKERFSLILESASTNQTSMYLCASSYLLGENQPQHFGDGTRLSIL.

This sequence joins TRBV11-2 and TRBJ2-7, with D possibly matching TRBD2 (5 bases). The CDR3 loop spans 16 amino acids. V was pared by 6 bases and J by 3 bases, with 21 bases between. CDR1 is SGHAT and CDR2 is FQNNGV in the germline V gene. The chain's CDR3 is CASSMALGLPNYEQYF. CDR3 DNA: TGTGCCAGCAGTATGGCCTTAGGACTTCCCAACTACGAGCAGTACTTC.

This clone was counted only a few times. This rearrangement joins TRBV5-1 to TRBJ1-2; possibly TRBD1 for D (6 bases). Germline lookup yields CDR1 SGHRS and CDR2 YFSETQ. V lost 4 bases and J lost 3, with 13 bases in between. This CDR3 has 14 residues. The CDR3 DNA sequence: TGCGCCAGCAGCATCGGGACAAGTCACTATGGCTACACCTTC. This encodes CASSIGTSHYGYTF.

J is TRBJ2-1 and V is TRBV2; unclear D gene. Germline V gene data show CDR1 as SNHLY and CDR2 as FYNNEI. V lost 6 bases and J lost 6, with 6 bases in between. The CDR3 runs to 11 residues. CDR3 amino acids: CASRRSNEQFF. In DNA, the CDR3 is TGTGCCAGCAGGCGGAGCAATGAGCAGTTCTTC.

The CDR3, as DNA: TGCGCCAGCAGCCAAGGGTGGGGGGACCGCCAGCCCCAGCATTTT. As protein: CASSQGWGDRQPQHF. V usage is TRBV4-1 and J usage is TRBJ1-5; a weak D match, TRBD1 (5 bases). Germline V CDR1 and CDR2: MGHRA, YSYEKL. The V end was cut by 1 base, the J end by 7 bases, with 14 bases between. This CDR3 contains 15 residues.

This sequence joins TRBV28 and TRBJ1-6; the D is unclear. The germline V gene encodes CDR1 MDHEN and CDR2 SYDVKM. This CDR3 contains 14 residues. V was clipped by 10 bases and J by 0 bases, with 10 bases between them. The CDR3 DNA reads as TGTGCCACCCTGGATAGCTCCTATAATTCACCCCTCCACTTT. It encodes CATLDSSYNSPLHF.